These 26 T cell receptor beta chains originate from one sample sequenced in a study of blood T cell repertoires in COVID-19. Generated by immunoSEQ multiplex PCR, the TCRdb table keeps only in-frame clones and is missing some. The top ten clones hold around 47% of a sample with almost 70,000 clones, about four fifths of them seen once. The sample was peripheral blood. These receptors all stem from a human donor in a cohort sampled during active COVID-19.

This chain's CDR3 is CASSGGVGQPQHF. CDR3 nucleotides: TGTGCCAGCAGTGGGGGAGTCGGGCAGCCCCAGCATTTT. This chain joins TRBV25-1 and TRBJ1-5; D gene unclear. Looked up from germline, CDR1 is MGHDK and CDR2 is SYGVNS. V shed 4 bases and J shed 7 bases, with 11 bases lying between them. This CDR3 has 13 residues. Combining the CDR3 with reference TRBV25-1 and TRBJ1-5 gives the whole variable domain EADIYQTPRYLVIGTGKKITLECSQTMGHDKMYWYQQDPGMELHLIHYSYGVNSTEKGDLSSESTVSRIRTEHFPLTLESARPSHTSQYLCASSGGVGQPQHFGDGTRLSIL.

The chain links TRBV5-1 to TRBJ1-3; tentatively, D is TRBD1 (6 bases). The CDR3 covers 15 residues. Looked up from germline, CDR1 is SGHRS and CDR2 is YFSETQ. V was cut by 4 bases and J by 0 bases, with 11 bases left in between. CDR3 sequence: CASSSTGSSGNTIYF. The CDR3 nucleotides read TGCGCCAGCAGCAGTACAGGGAGCTCTGGAAACACCATATATTTT. Looking up the rest from reference TRBV5-1 and TRBJ1-3 gives the full variable domain: KAGVTQTPRYLIKTRGQQVTLSCSPISGHRSVSWYQQTPGQGLQFLFEYFSETQRNKGNFPGRFSGRQFSNSRSEMNVSTLELGDSALYLCASSSTGSSGNTIYFGEGSWLTVV.

This sequence joins TRBV28 and TRBJ1-2; 12 nucleotides match TRBD1. From germline, CDR1 is MDHEN and CDR2 SYDVKM. V shed 5 bases and J 5 bases; nucleotides not matched to a gene: 12. There are 17 residues in the CDR3. CDR3 residues: CASSPGTGGPSGYGYTF. The CDR3, as DNA: TGTGCCAGCAGTCCCGGGACAGGGGGCCCTTCGGGGTATGGCTACACCTTC.

The rearrangement joins TRBV10-3 to TRBJ2-3, with 8 nucleotides matching TRBD2. There are 15 residues in the CDR3. Germline CDR1 reads ENHRY; CDR2 reads SYGVKD. Trimming took 4 bases from V and 8 from J; bases not matched to a gene: 11. In nucleotides, the CDR3 is TGTGCCATCAGTGGCTTTGGTAGCGGGACGAGTACGCAGTATTTT. Its translation: CAISGFGSGTSTQYF.

V usage is TRBV2 and J usage is TRBJ2-3; 8 bases map to TRBD2. V shed 1 base and J 2 bases; nucleotides not matched to a gene: 2. The length of the CDR3 is 15 residues. Germline values: CDR1 SNHLY, CDR2 FYNNEI. The CDR3 here is CASSEERGHTDTQYF. The CDR3 region has the DNA TGTGCCAGCAGTGAAGAGCGGGGGCACACAGATACGCAGTATTTT. Full variable domain (remainder filled in from reference TRBV2 and TRBJ2-3): EPEVTQTPSHQVTQMGQEVILRCVPISNHLYFYWYRQILGQKVEFLVSFYNNEISEKSEIFDDQFSVERPDGSNFTLKIRSTKLEDSAMYFCASSEERGHTDTQYFGPGTRLTVL.

This chain links TRBV24-1 with TRBJ2-3; TRBD2 agrees at 7 bases. This CDR3 spans 13 amino acids. CDR1 and CDR2 from the germline V gene are KGHDR and SFDVKD. Losses at the gene ends were 7 bases for V and 6 bases for J; bases not matched to a gene: 6. The CDR3 loop is CATSRGGSDTQYF. The CDR3 bases are TGTGCCACCAGCCGAGGCGGGAGTGATACGCAGTATTTT.

The chain employs TRBV5-1 and TRBJ1-4; D is perhaps TRBD1 (6 bases). Between the trimmed V and J ends, which lost 0 bases and 8 bases, there was a span of 14 bases. This CDR3 contains 15 residues. The germline V gene has CDR1 SGHRS and CDR2 YFSETQ. The CDR3 DNA is TGCGCCAGCAGCTTGGCCTGGGGGGGCGAGGAAAAACTGTTTTTT. It codes for CASSLAWGGEEKLFF. Full variable domain (outside the CDR3, taken from reference TRBV5-1 and TRBJ1-4): KAGVTQTPRYLIKTRGQQVTLSCSPISGHRSVSWYQQTPGQGLQFLFEYFSETQRNKGNFPGRFSGRQFSNSRSEMNVSTLELGDSALYLCASSLAWGGEEKLFFGSGTQLSVL.

This clone was picked up a small number of times. The V gene is TRBV28, the J gene TRBJ1-5, with D hard to call. The CDR3 loop spans 12 amino acids. Trimming stripped 3 bases from V and 4 bases from J, with 4 bases between. Per the germline V gene, CDR1 is MDHEN and CDR2 is SYDVKM. The CDR3 protein is CASSLENQPQHF. The CDR3 DNA follows: TGTGCCAGCAGTTTGGAGAATCAGCCCCAGCATTTT.

The chain couples TRBV5-1 to TRBJ1-2, with D tentatively TRBD1 (5 bases). Deletions cut 4 bases from V and 8 bases from J, with 18 bases between. The CDR3 is 14 residues long. Germline CDR1 is SGHRS and CDR2 is YFSETQ. CDR3 DNA sequence: TGCGCCAGCAGCCCACCGGGAGGGGATAAAGGCTACACCTTC. As protein: CASSPPGGDKGYTF. Based on the CDR3 plus reference TRBV5-1 and TRBJ1-2, the full variable domain is KAGVTQTPRYLIKTRGQQVTLSCSPISGHRSVSWYQQTPGQGLQFLFEYFSETQRNKGNFPGRFSGRQFSNSRSEMNVSTLELGDSALYLCASSPPGGDKGYTFGSGTRLTVV.

The rearrangement uses TRBV19 and TRBJ1-1, with TRBD1 matching over 7 bases. V lost 5 bases to trimming and J lost 3 bases; unmatched junction nucleotides: 9. This CDR3 has 15 amino acids. In germline, CDR1 is LNHDA, CDR2 SQIVND (reference sequence). The CDR3 loop reads CASSPRTGPYTEAFF. The DNA of the CDR3 is TGTGCCAGTAGTCCCCGGACAGGTCCGTACACTGAAGCTTTCTTT. Together with reference TRBV19 and TRBJ1-1, the CDR3 gives the full variable domain: DGGITQSPKYLFRKEGQNVTLSCEQNLNHDAMYWYRQDPGQGLRLIYYSQIVNDFQKGDIAEGYSVSREKKESFPLTVTSAQKNPTAFYLCASSPRTGPYTEAFFGQGTRLTVV.

The V gene is TRBV5-4, the J gene TRBJ2-2; 7 nucleotides agree with TRBD1. Germline V gives CDR1 SGHNT, CDR2 YYREEE (reference sequence). This CDR3 is 15 amino acids long. V lost 0 bases, J lost 5 bases, and 4 bases stayed unmatched. CDR3 protein: CASSLGQGLTGELFF. CDR3 bases: TGTGCCAGCAGCTTGGGACAGGGTCTAACCGGGGAGCTGTTTTTT.

This clone was seen at least ten times. The chain joins TRBV7-2 to TRBJ2-2, with 8 bases matching TRBD1. V was pared by 1 base and J by 5 bases, with 0 bases of the junction left unmatched. Germline V gene sequence: CDR1 SGHTA, CDR2 FQGNSA. There are 14 residues in the CDR3. Written as DNA, the CDR3 is TGTGCCAGCAGCTTAGGGACAGGGACCGGGGAGCTGTTTTTT. Protein sequence: CASSLGTGTGELFF.

The gene calls are TRBV6-2 or TRBV6-3 and TRBJ2-5, with unresolved D. Deletions cut 6 bases from V and 5 bases from J, with 22 bases between. The CDR3 is 16 amino acids. Germline CDR1 MNHEY, CDR2 SVGEGT. Here the CDR3 DNA reads TGTGCCAGCAGCCGTGTGGCGGCCCTAAATCGGGAGACCCAGTACTTC. It encodes CASSRVAALNRETQYF.

The chain links TRBV5-4 to TRBJ2-5; 8 bases fit TRBD2. In germline, CDR1 is SGHNT, CDR2 YYREEE (reference sequence). The CDR3 has 18 residues. V trimming: 3 bases; J trimming: 5 bases; junction bases outside the gene matches: 18. DNA of the CDR3: TGTGCCAGCAGCTCAATAGCGGGGAACCCTACCGTCGGGGAGACCCAGTACTTC. The encoded protein is CASSSIAGNPTVGETQYF.

This rearrangement joins TRBV5-6 to TRBJ1-3; TRBD1 matches at 8 bases. Trimming at V came to 4 bases and at J to 7 bases, leaving 7 bases not matched to a gene. The germline V gene has CDR1 SGHDT and CDR2 YYEEEE. The CDR3 totals 14 residues. This chain's CDR3 is CASSLGQGGNTIYF. The CDR3 nucleotides read TGTGCCAGCAGCCTCGGACAGGGAGGGAACACCATATATTTT.

The chain carries TRBV5-1 and TRBJ1-6, with 8 bases lining up with TRBD1. The V gene end was trimmed by 4 bases and the J gene end by 10 bases; junction bases not matched to a gene: 7. Germline V gene lookup returns CDR1 SGHRS and CDR2 YFSETQ. CDR3 length: 14 amino acids. CDR3 amino acids: CASSPADRDSPLHF. CDR3 DNA: TGCGCCAGCAGCCCTGCGGACAGGGACTCACCCCTCCACTTT.

This clone was seen a handful of times. This sequence joins TRBV5-1 and TRBJ2-7, with D perhaps matching TRBD2 (7 bases). The CDR3 has 16 residues. Germline CDR1 is SGHRS and CDR2 is YFSETQ. V was clipped by 4 bases and J by 6 bases, with 23 bases between them. Here the CDR3 DNA reads TGCGCCAGCAGCCTGGGAGGGGGACGGTCGACCCCCGAGCAGTACTTC. This codes for CASSLGGGRSTPEQYF.

The V call is TRBV6-4, the J call TRBJ2-2; 12 bases are a match to TRBD2. Germline V gives CDR1 MRHNA, CDR2 SNTAGT. V trimming: 5 bases; J trimming: 1 base; junction bases outside the gene matches: 2. There are 16 residues in the CDR3. Here the CDR3 reads CASSPLAGGNTGELFF. CDR3 coding DNA: TGTGCCAGCAGTCCACTAGCGGGGGGGAACACCGGGGAGCTGTTTTTT.

This chain uses TRBV14 with TRBJ2-1; unclear D gene. The germline gives CDR1 SGHDN, CDR2 FVKESK. The CDR3 spans 13 residues. V lost 3 bases, J lost 4 bases, and 7 bases lay in between. CDR3 sequence: CASSQLRYNEQFF. DNA for the CDR3: TGTGCCAGCAGCCAGCTTCGGTACAATGAGCAGTTCTTC.

The V call is TRBV19, the J call TRBJ2-7; 12 nucleotides agree with TRBD1. The junction had 15 bases not matched to a gene; V was cut back by 5 bases and J by 4 bases. The germline CDR1 and CDR2 sequences are LNHDA and SQIVND (reference sequence). This CDR3 comprises 18 residues. The CDR3 DNA sequence: TGTGCCAGTAGTGCCAAGGGACAGGGGGCTCCGGGACGATACGAGCAGTACTTC. Protein: CASSAKGQGAPGRYEQYF.

This sequence joins TRBV4-1 and TRBJ2-5, with TRBD2 identical over 9 bases. The CDR3 consists of 17 residues. Germline V gene data show CDR1 as MGHRA and CDR2 as YSYEKL. The V segment lost 5 bases and the J segment 6 bases; nucleotides outside the gene matches: 16. CDR3 protein: CASSSPMAGGQGKTQYF. The CDR3 coding sequence is TGCGCCAGCAGCTCCCCCATGGCGGGAGGGCAGGGAAAGACCCAGTACTTC.

The chain links TRBV15 to TRBJ2-5; possibly TRBD2 for D (6 bases). Germline-derived CDR1 and CDR2 are LNHNV and YYDKDF (reference sequence). The CDR3 length is 15 residues. Trimming removed 7 bases at V and 5 bases at J, with 20 bases between. CDR3 nucleotides: TGTGCCACCACACGAGGAGGGTGGGTCGAGGAGACCCAGTACTTC. It yields the protein CATTRGGWVEETQYF.

The V and J genes are TRBV30 and TRBJ1-2, with 7 positions matching TRBD1. This CDR3 is built from 15 residues. Germline CDR1 and CDR2: GTSNPN and SVGIG (reference sequence). Losses at the gene ends were 0 bases for V and 2 bases for J; bases not matched to a gene: 6. The CDR3 bases are TGTGCCTGGAGTGTCCTCAGGGGGACGAACTATGGCTACACCTTC. Translated, it gives CAWSVLRGTNYGYTF.

The rearrangement links TRBV29-1 to TRBJ1-5, with 7 bases matching TRBD1. J lost 3 bases, V lost 5 bases, and 4 bases had no gene match. Germline CDR1 SQVTM, CDR2 ANQGSEA. This CDR3 has 13 residues. DNA for the CDR3: TGCAGCGTTCGGGGACAGTTCAATCAGCCCCAGCATTTT. Protein: CSVRGQFNQPQHF.

The genes are TRBV5-4 and TRBJ2-5; 10 bases agree with TRBD2. Trimming at V came to 4 bases and at J to 2 bases, leaving 11 bases not matched to a gene. This CDR3 spans 17 amino acids. CDR1 is SGHNT and CDR2 is YYREEE in the germline V gene (reference sequence). The chain's CDR3 is CASSPLGAGGRQETQYF. The CDR3 DNA reads TGTGCCAGCAGCCCCCTAGGAGCGGGGGGGCGGCAAGAGACCCAGTACTTC.

The chain carries TRBV28 and TRBJ2-2, with 8 bases matching TRBD1. After removal of 6 bases from V and 1 base from J, the junction contained 10 bases not matched to a gene. This CDR3 contains 17 residues. Germline CDR1 and CDR2: MDHEN and SYDVKM. The CDR3 sequence: CASRPDRGGKNTGELFF. The CDR3 DNA follows: TGTGCCAGCAGGCCCGACAGGGGCGGGAAGAACACCGGGGAGCTGTTTTTT.